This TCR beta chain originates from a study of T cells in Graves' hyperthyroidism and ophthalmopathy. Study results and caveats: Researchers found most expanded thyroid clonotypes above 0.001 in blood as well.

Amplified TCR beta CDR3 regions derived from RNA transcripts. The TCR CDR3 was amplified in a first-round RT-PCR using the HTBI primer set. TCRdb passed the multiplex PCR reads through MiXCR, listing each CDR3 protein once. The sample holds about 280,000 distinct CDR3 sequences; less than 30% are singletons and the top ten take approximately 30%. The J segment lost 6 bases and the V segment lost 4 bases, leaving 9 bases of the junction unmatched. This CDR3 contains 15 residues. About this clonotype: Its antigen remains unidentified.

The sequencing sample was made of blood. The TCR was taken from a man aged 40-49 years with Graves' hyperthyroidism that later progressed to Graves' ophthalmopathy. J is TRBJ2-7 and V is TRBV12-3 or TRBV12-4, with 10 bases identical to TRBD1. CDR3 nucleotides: TGTGCCAGCAGTTCCTCCTCGGGACAGGGGACCGAGCAGTACTTC. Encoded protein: CASSSSSGQGTEQYF.